The TCR beta chain under discussion was sequenced for a study of T cells after yellow fever vaccination. V gave up 4 bases and J gave up 4 bases; unmatched junction bases: 7. The CDR3 runs to 14 residues. Germline V gene lookup returns CDR1 SGHRS and CDR2 YFSETQ. The 5'RACE template-switching step produced TCR cDNA and added a universal primer site and UMIs. Each CDR3 protein is one row after TCRdb ran MiXCR on the 5' RACE reads. Altogether approximately 300,000 distinct CDR3 sequences are present, about 10% being singletons, with the ten largest covering about 3.3%. The sequencing here drew on CD4+ T cells sorted from PBMCs, taken 45 days after the yellow fever booster vaccination. The clonotype comes from a man aged 18 to 29 who received the YFV17D yellow fever vaccine. J is TRBJ2-5 and V is TRBV5-1; 7 bases agree with TRBD1. The CDR3 sequence is CASSDLQGPETQYF. Here the CDR3 DNA reads TGCGCCAGCAGCGACCTACAGGGGCCAGAGACCCAGTACTTC.